This T cell receptor beta chain is drawn from a study of blood T cell repertoires in COVID-19. Method: immunoSEQ multiplex PCR; TCRdb's copy keeps in-frame clones and lacks some. The sample has about 58,000 clones; approximately 87% are singletons. Trimming pared 5 bases from V and 1 base from J, leaving 8 bases between. The germline V gene encodes CDR1 MNHEY and CDR2 SVGAGI. The CDR3 totals 13 residues. This chain connects TRBV6-5 to TRBJ2-5; maybe TRBD2 (7 bases). Sequences were obtained from peripheral blood. This sequence was found in a man in his forties with active COVID-19. CDR3 region: CASSRGAQETQYF. DNA of the CDR3: TGTGCCAGCAGTCGGGGGGCCCAAGAGACCCAGTACTTC.